This TCR beta chain derives from a study of neurological immune-mediated disorders. TCRdb redid the calling of the 5' RACE reads with MiXCR, one entry per CDR3 protein. The sample records about 55,000 distinct CDR3 sequences, 4% being singletons. This clonotype occurred many times. The CDR3 runs to 17 residues. The V gene lost 3 bases and the J gene lost 3 bases, with 15 bases spanning the gap. Germline V gene sequence: CDR1 MGHRA, CDR2 YSYEKL. Sequencing was performed on CD4+ T cells from blood. The rearrangement links TRBV4-1 to TRBJ1-6, with D possibly TRBD1 on 6 matching bases. The sequence was obtained from a woman in her 40s with multiple sclerosis. Here the CDR3 DNA reads TGCGCCAGCAGCCACCTATGGGAGGGGGGCTATAATTCACCCCTCCACTTT. Translation: CASSHLWEGGYNSPLHF.